This passage covers 19 T cell receptor beta chains from one sample sequenced in a study of T cells in Graves' hyperthyroidism and ophthalmopathy. Researchers amplified the TCR beta CDR3 regions from RNA transcripts. First-round RT-PCR of the TCR CDR3 relied on the HTBI primer set. MiXCR was run by TCRdb on the multiplex PCR reads, yielding one entry per CDR3 protein. The table includes roughly 380,000 distinct CDR3 sequences, about 15% detected once. Sequenced: blood. The receptors come from a woman in her sixties with Graves' hyperthyroidism.

CDR3 coding DNA: TGTGCCAGCAAAGGGCAGCCTAGCACAGATACGCAGTATTTT. Protein product: CASKGQPSTDTQYF. The V gene is TRBV2, the J gene TRBJ2-3; D ambiguous. V was trimmed by 7 bases and J by 0 bases, leaving 11 bases between them. The CDR3 covers 14 residues. Per germline, CDR1 SNHLY and CDR2 FYNNEI.

This clonotype has ten or more counts. The chain joins TRBV2 to TRBJ1-1; D unresolved. V lost 4 bases, J lost 1 base, and 7 bases lay in between. This CDR3 spans 13 amino acids. From germline, CDR1 is SNHLY and CDR2 FYNNEI. The chain's CDR3 is CASSAQENTEAFF. The CDR3 nucleotides read TGTGCCAGCAGTGCTCAGGAGAACACTGAAGCTTTCTTT.

This clonotype was counted many times. V usage is TRBV2 and J usage is TRBJ2-1; D perhaps matches TRBD2 (5 bases). The CDR3 is 14 residues long. Trimming left V 7 bases short and J 0 bases short, with 10 bases between. The germline gives CDR1 SNHLY, CDR2 FYNNEI. The chain's CDR3 is CASTKRNSYNEQFF. In DNA, the CDR3 is TGTGCCAGCACGAAGCGGAACTCCTACAATGAGCAGTTCTTC.

The V gene is TRBV20-1, the J gene TRBJ2-7; the match to TRBD1 covers 9 bases. The CDR3 contains 16 residues. Germline V CDR1 and CDR2: DFQATT, SNEGSKA (reference sequence). J gave up 0 bases and V 2 bases, and 8 bases lay outside the gene matches. The CDR3 DNA is TGCAGTGCTAGACCCCGGACAGGGGATAGCTCCTACGAGCAGTACTTC. Its protein product is CSARPRTGDSSYEQYF.

This clonotype was picked up many times. The chain is built from TRBV7-9 and TRBJ1-2; tentative D call: TRBD1 (5 bases). Between the trimmed V and J ends, which lost 6 bases and 8 bases, there was a span of 13 bases. The germline V gene has CDR1 SEHNR and CDR2 FQNEAQ (reference sequence). This CDR3 is built from 12 residues. CDR3 loop: CASRPGGVGYTF. CDR3 nucleotides: TGTGCCAGCAGACCGGGAGGGGTAGGCTACACCTTC.

This clonotype was seen more than once but under ten times. The rearrangement joins TRBV6-4 to TRBJ1-5, with 7 bases aligning to TRBD1. The CDR3 extends over 13 amino acids. The V and J ends lost 10 bases and 3 bases, in that order; junction bases with no gene match: 6. Germline V gene data show CDR1 as MRHNA and CDR2 as SNTAGT. The CDR3 coding sequence is TGTGCCACCCACAGGGGCCTCAATCAGCCCCAGCATTTT. Translated, it gives CATHRGLNQPQHF.

This clonotype was observed a single time. The chain employs TRBV29-1 and TRBJ2-7, with 8 bases fitting TRBD1. Trimming cost V 6 bases and J 6 bases; bases outside gene matches: 16. The CDR3 totals 15 residues. The V gene's germline CDR1 is SQVTM and CDR2 ANQGSEA. CDR3 region: CSVGAKDRGAGEQYF. The CDR3 DNA follows: TGCAGCGTGGGGGCTAAAGACAGGGGAGCGGGCGAGCAGTACTTC.

At least ten counts were recorded for this clonotype. This chain uses TRBV20-1 with TRBJ2-7, with TRBD1 as a possible D gene (5 bases). The V gene lost 0 bases and the J gene lost 3 bases, with 12 bases spanning the gap. The CDR3 extends over 14 amino acids. Germline CDR1 DFQATT, CDR2 SNEGSKA (reference sequence). CDR3 amino acids: CSARDPQGSYEQYF. The CDR3 bases are TGCAGTGCTAGAGATCCCCAGGGCAGCTACGAGCAGTACTTC.

The chain combines TRBV6-1 with TRBJ2-5; D not certain. Trimming stripped 7 bases from V and 1 base from J, with 7 bases between. CDR3 length: 12 amino acids. The V gene's germline CDR1 is MNHNS and CDR2 SASEGT. CDR3 coding DNA: TGTGCCAGCACCTACTCCCAAGAGACCCAGTACTTC. The encoded protein is CASTYSQETQYF.

This clonotype has a handful of counts. The V and J genes are TRBV5-1 and TRBJ2-7, with a weak D call TRBD2 (5 bases). The CDR3 is made up of 14 amino acids. Germline CDR1 and CDR2: SGHRS and YFSETQ. V lost 5 bases and J 5 bases, leaving 17 bases between the germline ends. The CDR3 spells CASSLSGPPDEQYF. The CDR3 nucleotides are TGCGCCAGCAGTTTAAGCGGACCCCCGGACGAGCAGTACTTC.

This clonotype was counted ten times or more. The V call is TRBV6-5, the J call TRBJ2-5; 8 bases match TRBD2. The V segment lost 0 bases and the J segment 4 bases; nucleotides outside the gene matches: 1. The CDR3 runs 14 residues. Germline loops: CDR1 MNHEY, CDR2 SVGAGI. CDR3 nucleotides: TGTGCCAGCAGTTACTCGGGGACTAGAGAGACCCAGTACTTC. Protein: CASSYSGTRETQYF.

This clonotype was found once. This may arise from a read error, as a much more abundant clone is one base away. The V and J genes are TRBV6-2 or TRBV6-3 and TRBJ1-1, with 8 bases matching TRBD1. Per germline, CDR1 MNHEY and CDR2 SVGEGT. J lost 0 bases, V lost 2 bases, and 2 bases had no gene match. The CDR3 length is 15 residues. CDR3 loop: CASSYGQGLNTEAFF. CDR3 in DNA: TGTGCCAGCAGTTACGGACAGGGATTGAACACTGAAGCTTTCTTT.

Ten or more counts support this clonotype. This rearrangement joins TRBV11-3 to TRBJ1-2, with 9 bases aligning to TRBD1. V lost 5 bases, J lost 7 bases, and 5 bases stayed unmatched. This CDR3 region has 13 residues. Germline assignment: CDR1 SGHNT and CDR2 YENEEA. Here the CDR3 reads CASSPTGGGGYTF. CDR3 in DNA: TGTGCCAGCAGCCCGACAGGGGGAGGTGGCTACACCTTC.

This clonotype was detected once. A single base separates this from a much larger clone, so it may be a read error. The V and J genes are TRBV6-1 and TRBJ2-3; 9 bases align to TRBD2. The V and J ends lost 8 bases and 4 bases, in that order; junction bases with no gene match: 7. The CDR3 contains 14 residues. Germline-derived CDR1 and CDR2 are MNHNS and SASEGT. The CDR3 DNA sequence: TGTGCCAGCGGAGGTAGCGGGAGCCCAGATACGCAGTATTTT. Its translation: CASGGSGSPDTQYF.

This clonotype was seen at least ten times. This chain joins TRBV6-1 and TRBJ2-7; 9 bases match TRBD1. This CDR3 comprises 15 residues. J lost 0 bases, V lost 6 bases, and 6 bases had no gene match. Germline-derived CDR1 and CDR2 are MNHNS and SASEGT. In DNA, the CDR3 is TGTGCCAGCAGGCTCGGGACAGGGAACTCCTACGAGCAGTACTTC. It yields the protein CASRLGTGNSYEQYF.

The V call is TRBV19, the J call TRBJ1-1; weak D call: TRBD1 (6 bases). Germline CDR1 and CDR2: LNHDA and SQIVND (reference sequence). The CDR3 totals 14 residues. With 3 bases removed from V and 5 bases from J, the gap between germline ends came to 13 bases. CDR3 amino acids: CASSIQGPGTEAFF. The CDR3 nucleotides are TGTGCCAGTAGTATTCAGGGGCCCGGGACTGAAGCTTTCTTT.

This clonotype was recorded many times. This chain joins TRBV2 and TRBJ1-4, with D tentatively TRBD1 (6 bases). Trimming pared 2 bases from V and 1 base from J, leaving 11 bases between. This CDR3 is built from 16 residues. Per germline, CDR1 SNHLY and CDR2 FYNNEI. CDR3: CASSERGILTNEKLFF. CDR3 coding DNA: TGTGCCAGCAGTGAAAGGGGGATCTTAACTAATGAAAAACTGTTTTTT.

This clonotype was counted at least ten times. The V call is TRBV10-3, the J call TRBJ2-1; TRBD2 might be the D (6 bases). The ends were cut back, 8 bases at V and 0 bases at J, with 11 bases in the middle. The CDR3 covers 14 residues. CDR1 ENHRY and CDR2 SYGVKD come from the germline V gene. The CDR3 sequence is CAIRNGSSYNEQFF. The CDR3, as DNA: TGTGCCATCCGCAACGGGAGCTCCTACAATGAGCAGTTCTTC.

The table lists this clonotype with a few counts. The CDR3 region is CASSRGQAESEAFF. CDR3 DNA sequence: TGTGCCAGCAGCCGTGGACAGGCAGAGAGTGAAGCTTTCTTT. This chain uses TRBV7-2 with TRBJ1-1; TRBD1 matches at 7 bases. V lost 5 bases, J lost 7 bases, and 10 bases stayed unmatched. The CDR3 loop spans 14 amino acids. Germline V lookup: CDR1 SGHTA, CDR2 FQGNSA. Complete variable domain (other parts from reference TRBV7-2 and TRBJ1-1): GAGVSQSPSNKVTEKGKDVELRCDPISGHTALYWYRQSLGQGLEFLIYFQGNSAPDKSGLPSDRFSAERTGGSVSTLTIQRTQQEDSAVYLCASSRGQAESEAFFGQGTRLTVV.